The source of this T cell receptor beta chain is a study of monozygotic twins with inflammatory bowel disease. The CDR3 contains 13 residues. Germline values: CDR1 SGHDT, CDR2 YYEEEE. After re-calling the 5' RACE reads, TCRdb lists one entry per CDR3 protein, DNA absent. The ten top clones account for under 2.5%, within a sample of more than 95,000 distinct CDR3 sequences. Whole-study findings and limits: IBD patients had lower TCRbeta diversity (inverse Simpson) than healthy co-twins. For IBD patients, clonotypes shared with others were fewer than for healthy twins, especially with disease activity.

Concerning this clonotype itself: Its antigen is still unknown.

The gene calls are TRBV5-6 and TRBJ1-2. The receptor was derived from a human donor with ulcerative colitis or Crohn's disease, or a healthy co-twin of an affected twin (not recorded which). Sequencing was carried out using blood. The CDR3 is CASSFPPRPSYTF. The variable domain in full, completed from reference TRBV5-6 and TRBJ1-2, reads DAGVTQSPTHLIKTRGQQVTLRCSPKSGHDTVSWYQQALGQGPQFIFQYYEEEERQRGNFPDRFSGHQFPNYSSELNVNALLLGDSALYLCASSFPPRPSYTFGSGTRLTVV.